This T cell receptor beta chain is from a study of blood T cell repertoires in COVID-19. On the study more broadly: Sites in the United States, Italy and Spain provided acute and convalescent COVID-19 samples.

Germline assignment: CDR1 MNHEY and CDR2 SVGEGT. There are 18 residues in the CDR3. Trimming stripped 6 bases from V and 8 bases from J, with 29 bases between. Original handling: How many nucleated cells were present was estimated from reference gene primer amplification. Profiling relied on immunoSEQ multiplex PCR, and the TCRdb table lists in-frame clones only, not all of them. D and trimming come from the DNA, and the V and J calls and clone size come from that table. The sample lists roughly 250,000 clones; more than 75% were seen once. This clonotype was sampled from a woman aged 40-49 years who had recovered from COVID-19. The rearrangement links TRBV6-2 or TRBV6-3 to TRBJ2-4, with D perhaps TRBD1 (8 bases). Source material: peripheral blood. For the CDR3, the DNA is TGTGCCAGCAGCACCGGACAGGGAGGGGGGTCTAGCGTCGACATTCAGTACTTC. Protein sequence: CASSTGQGGGSSVDIQYF.